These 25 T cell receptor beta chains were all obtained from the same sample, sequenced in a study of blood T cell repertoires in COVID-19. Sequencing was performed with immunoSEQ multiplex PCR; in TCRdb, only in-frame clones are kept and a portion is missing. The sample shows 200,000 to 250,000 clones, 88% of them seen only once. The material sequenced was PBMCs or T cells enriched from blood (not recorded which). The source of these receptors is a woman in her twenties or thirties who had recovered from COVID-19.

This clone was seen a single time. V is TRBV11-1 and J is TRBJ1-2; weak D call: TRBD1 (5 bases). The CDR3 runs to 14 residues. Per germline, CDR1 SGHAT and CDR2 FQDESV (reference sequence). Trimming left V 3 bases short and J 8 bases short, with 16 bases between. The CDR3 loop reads CASSFSRVADGYTF. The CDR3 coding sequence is TGTGCCAGCAGCTTCAGCAGGGTTGCTGACGGCTACACCTTC.

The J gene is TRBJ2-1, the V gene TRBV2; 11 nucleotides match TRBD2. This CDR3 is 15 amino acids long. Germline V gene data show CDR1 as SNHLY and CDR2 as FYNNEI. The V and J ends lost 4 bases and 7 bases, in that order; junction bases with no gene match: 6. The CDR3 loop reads CASSGVAGGENEQFF. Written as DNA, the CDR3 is TGTGCCAGCAGTGGCGTAGCGGGGGGGGAAAATGAGCAGTTCTTC.

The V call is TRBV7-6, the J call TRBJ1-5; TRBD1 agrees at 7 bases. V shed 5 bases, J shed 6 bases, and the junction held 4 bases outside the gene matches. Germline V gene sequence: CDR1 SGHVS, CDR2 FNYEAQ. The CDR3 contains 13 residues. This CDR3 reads CASSLGGRQPQHF. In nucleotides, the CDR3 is TGTGCCAGCAGCCTAGGGGGCCGTCAGCCCCAGCATTTT.

The CDR3 coding sequence is TGCAGCGTTGTACTTCAGGGGGGTAGCTCCTACAATGAGCAGTTCTTC. Its protein product is CSVVLQGGSSYNEQFF. The chain links TRBV29-1 to TRBJ2-1; tentative D call: TRBD1 (7 bases). V lost 4 bases to trimming and J lost 0 bases, with 16 bases between them. CDR3 length: 16 residues. Germline V lookup: CDR1 SQVTM, CDR2 ANQGSEA.

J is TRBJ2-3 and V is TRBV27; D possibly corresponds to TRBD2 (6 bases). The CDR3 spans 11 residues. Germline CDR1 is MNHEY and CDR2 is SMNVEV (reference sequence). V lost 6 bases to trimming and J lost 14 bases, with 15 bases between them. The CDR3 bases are TGTGCCAGCAGACGTCAGACTAGTGTGTATTTT. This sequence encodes CASRRQTSVYF.

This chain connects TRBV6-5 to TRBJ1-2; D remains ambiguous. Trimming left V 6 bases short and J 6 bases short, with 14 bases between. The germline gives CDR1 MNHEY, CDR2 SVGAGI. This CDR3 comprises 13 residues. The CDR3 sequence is CASSYDEVDGYTF. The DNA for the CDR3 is TGTGCCAGCAGCTACGATGAAGTAGATGGCTACACCTTC.

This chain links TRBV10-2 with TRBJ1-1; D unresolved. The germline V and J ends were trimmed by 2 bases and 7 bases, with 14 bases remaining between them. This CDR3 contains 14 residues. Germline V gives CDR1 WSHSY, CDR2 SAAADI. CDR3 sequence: CASSEEVQVVEAFF. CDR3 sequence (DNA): TGCGCCAGCAGTGAGGAAGTGCAAGTAGTTGAAGCTTTCTTT.

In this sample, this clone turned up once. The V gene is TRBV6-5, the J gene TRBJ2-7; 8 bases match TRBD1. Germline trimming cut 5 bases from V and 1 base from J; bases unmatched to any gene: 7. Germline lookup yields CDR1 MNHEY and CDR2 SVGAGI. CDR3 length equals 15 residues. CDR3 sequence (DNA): TGTGCCAGCAGTCCCCCCGGACAGGGATCCTACGAGCAGTACTTC. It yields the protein CASSPPGQGSYEQYF.

The CDR3 spells CASTPSRLQGGVETQYF. In DNA form, the CDR3 reads TGTGCCAGCACCCCGTCCCGGTTGCAGGGGGGTGTAGAGACCCAGTACTTC. The chain combines TRBV7-9 with TRBJ2-5, with D tentatively TRBD1 (7 bases). The CDR3 is 17 residues long. With 7 bases removed from V and 4 bases from J, the gap between germline ends came to 25 bases. Germline CDR1 reads SEHNR; CDR2 reads FQNEAQ (reference sequence).

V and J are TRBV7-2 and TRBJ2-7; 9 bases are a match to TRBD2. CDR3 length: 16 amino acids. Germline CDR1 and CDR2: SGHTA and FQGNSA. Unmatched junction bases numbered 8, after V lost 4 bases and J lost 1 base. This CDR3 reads CASSSPSGGRSYEQYF. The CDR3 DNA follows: TGTGCCAGCAGCTCGCCCAGCGGGGGGAGATCCTACGAGCAGTACTTC.

Here the CDR3 reads CASSLRQGISKQFF. The DNA for the CDR3 is TGTGCCAGCAGCCTTCGACAGGGAATCTCGAAGCAGTTCTTC. V is TRBV7-9 and J is TRBJ2-1, with 7 bases fitting TRBD1. The germline V gene has CDR1 SEHNR and CDR2 FQNEAQ (reference sequence). This CDR3 is 14 amino acids long. V shed 5 bases, J shed 11 bases, and the junction held 12 bases outside the gene matches.

CDR3 protein: CASSFARGGPYEQYF. The CDR3 region has the DNA TGTGCCAGCAGTTTCGCCCGAGGGGGCCCCTACGAGCAGTACTTC. The chain is built from TRBV27 and TRBJ2-7, with 7 bases matching TRBD1. Germline loops: CDR1 MNHEY, CDR2 SMNVEV (reference sequence). This CDR3 contains 15 residues. V lost 3 bases, J lost 2 bases, and 7 bases stayed unmatched.

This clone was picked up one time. In DNA, the CDR3 is TGCGCCAGCAGTTCCGCGGACAACCACGAGCAGTACTTC. Residues: CASSSADNHEQYF. V and J are TRBV23-1 and TRBJ2-7; the D gene is possibly TRBD1 (5 bases). TRBV23-1 is filed as an ORF, its function uncertain. The CDR3 is 13 amino acids. Trimming removed 5 bases at V and 5 bases at J, with 13 bases between.

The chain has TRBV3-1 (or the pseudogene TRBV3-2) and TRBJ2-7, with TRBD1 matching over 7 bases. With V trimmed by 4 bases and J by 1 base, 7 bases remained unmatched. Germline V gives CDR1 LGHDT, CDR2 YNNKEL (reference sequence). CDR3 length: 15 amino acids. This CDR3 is CASSLWTGPSYEQYF. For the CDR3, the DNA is TGTGCCAGCAGCCTCTGGACAGGACCTTCCTACGAGCAGTACTTC.

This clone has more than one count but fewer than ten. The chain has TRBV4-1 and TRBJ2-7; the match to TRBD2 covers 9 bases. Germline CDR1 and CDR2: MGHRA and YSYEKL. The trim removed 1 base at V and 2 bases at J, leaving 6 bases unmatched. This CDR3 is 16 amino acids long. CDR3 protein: CASSQVGLAGTYEQYF. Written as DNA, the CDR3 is TGCGCCAGCAGCCAAGTCGGTCTAGCGGGGACCTACGAGCAGTACTTC.

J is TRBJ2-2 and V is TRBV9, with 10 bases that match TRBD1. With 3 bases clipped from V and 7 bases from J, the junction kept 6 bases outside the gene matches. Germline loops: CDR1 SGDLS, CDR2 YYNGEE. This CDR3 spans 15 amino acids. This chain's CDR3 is CASSATGGALGELFF. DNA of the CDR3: TGTGCCAGCAGCGCGACAGGGGGCGCCCTCGGGGAGCTGTTTTTT. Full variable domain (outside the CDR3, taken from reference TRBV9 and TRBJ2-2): DSGVTQTPKHLITATGQRVTLRCSPRSGDLSVYWYQQSLDQGLQFLIQYYNGEERAKGNILERFSAQQFPDLHSELNLSSLELGDSALYFCASSATGGALGELFFGEGSRLTVL.

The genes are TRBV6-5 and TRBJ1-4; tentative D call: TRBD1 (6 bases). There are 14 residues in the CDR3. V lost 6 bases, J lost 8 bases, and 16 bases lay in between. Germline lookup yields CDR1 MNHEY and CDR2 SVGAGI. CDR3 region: CASSVQGSDEKLFF. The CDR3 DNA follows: TGTGCCAGCAGCGTTCAGGGGTCAGACGAAAAACTGTTTTTT.

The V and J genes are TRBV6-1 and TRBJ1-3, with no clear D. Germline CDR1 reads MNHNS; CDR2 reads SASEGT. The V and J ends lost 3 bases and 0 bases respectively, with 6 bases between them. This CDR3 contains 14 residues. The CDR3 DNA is TGTGCCAGCAGTGACCTGTACTCTGGAAACACCATATATTTT. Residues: CASSDLYSGNTIYF.

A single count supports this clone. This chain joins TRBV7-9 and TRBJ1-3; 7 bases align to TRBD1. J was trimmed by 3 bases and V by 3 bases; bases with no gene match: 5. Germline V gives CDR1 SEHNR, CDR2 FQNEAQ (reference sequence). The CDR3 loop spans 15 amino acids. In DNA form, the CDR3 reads TGTGCCAGCAGCTTCCTCCGACAGGGTGGAAACACCATATATTTT. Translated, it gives CASSFLRQGGNTIYF.

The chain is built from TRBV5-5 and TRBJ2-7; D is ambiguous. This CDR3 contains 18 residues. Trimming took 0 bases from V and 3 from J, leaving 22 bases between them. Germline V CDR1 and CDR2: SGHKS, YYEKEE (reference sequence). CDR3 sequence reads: CASSLGIEELPLVYEQYF. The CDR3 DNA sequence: TGTGCCAGCAGCTTGGGAATAGAGGAATTACCTCTTGTCTACGAGCAGTACTTC.

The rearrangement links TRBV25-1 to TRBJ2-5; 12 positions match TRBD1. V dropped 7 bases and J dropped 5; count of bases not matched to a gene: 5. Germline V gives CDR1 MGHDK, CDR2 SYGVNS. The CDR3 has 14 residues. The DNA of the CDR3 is TGTGCCAGCACGGGACAGGGGGCTTTTGAGACCCAGTACTTC. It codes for CASTGQGAFETQYF.

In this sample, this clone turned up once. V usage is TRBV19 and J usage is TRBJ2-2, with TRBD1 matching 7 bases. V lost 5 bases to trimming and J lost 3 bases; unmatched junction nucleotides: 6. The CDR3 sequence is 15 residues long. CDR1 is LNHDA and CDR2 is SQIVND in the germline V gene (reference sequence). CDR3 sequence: CASSPRTGDTGELFF. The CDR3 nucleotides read TGTGCCAGTAGTCCGAGGACAGGTGACACCGGGGAGCTGTTTTTT.

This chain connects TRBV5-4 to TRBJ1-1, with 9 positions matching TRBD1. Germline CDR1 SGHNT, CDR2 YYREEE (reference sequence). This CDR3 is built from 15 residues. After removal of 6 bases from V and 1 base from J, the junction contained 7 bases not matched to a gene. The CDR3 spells CASINRDRANTEAFF. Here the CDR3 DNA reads TGTGCCAGCATCAACCGGGACAGGGCGAACACTGAAGCTTTCTTT.

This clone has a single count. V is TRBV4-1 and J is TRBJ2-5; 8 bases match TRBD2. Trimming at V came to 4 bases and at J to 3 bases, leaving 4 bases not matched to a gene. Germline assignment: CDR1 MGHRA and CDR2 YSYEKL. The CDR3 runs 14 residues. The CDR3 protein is CASSPGTSKETQYF. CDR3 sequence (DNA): TGCGCCAGCAGCCCCGGGACTAGTAAAGAGACCCAGTACTTC.

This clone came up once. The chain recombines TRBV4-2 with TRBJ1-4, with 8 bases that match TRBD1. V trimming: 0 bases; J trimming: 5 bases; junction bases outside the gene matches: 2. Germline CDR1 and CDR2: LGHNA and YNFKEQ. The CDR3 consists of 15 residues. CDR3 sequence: CASSQEQGANEKLFF. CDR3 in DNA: TGTGCCAGCAGCCAAGAGCAGGGGGCGAATGAAAAACTGTTTTTT.